These T cell receptor beta chains were read from a single sample in a study of beta chain features in type 1 diabetes. Produced via immunoSEQ multiplex PCR; TCRdb's table is partial and in-frame only. The sample includes some 660,000 clones, roughly an eighth of them seen just once. The sequencing input was naive CD4+ T cells from blood. Receptor source: a man in his late teens or twenties with type 1 diabetes. The CDR3 runs from the conserved cysteine through the conserved F or W. A D gene is named only where the DNA matches it firmly. Only some rows state a clone size, as once, few, many or a class for expanded clones.

V gene,D gene,J gene,clone size,CDR3 protein,CDR3 DNA
TRBV7-9,NA,TRBJ2-3,few,CASSSIRADTQYF,TGTGCCAGCAGTTCGATCAGGGCAGATACGCAGTATTTT
TRBV19,NA,TRBJ1-2,few,CASSPAVSYGYTF,TGTGCCAGTAGTCCCGCCGTATCCTATGGCTACACCTTC
TRBV7-2,NA,TRBJ2-4,NA,CASSLGAGYDIQYF,TGTGCCAGCAGCTTAGGGGCAGGGTATGACATTCAGTACTTC
TRBV27,TRBD2,TRBJ2-1,NA,CASSGLGLAGGPSSYNEQFF,TGTGCCAGCAGTGGCCTGGGACTAGCGGGAGGGCCGAGCTCCTACAATGAGCAGTTCTTC
TRBV30,NA,TRBJ2-3,few,CAWSRRGDRTDTQYF,TGTGCCTGGTCACGTCGAGGGGACCGCACAGATACGCAGTATTTT
TRBV6-1,TRBD1,TRBJ1-1,NA,CASSEAPGTGGMNTEAFF,TGTGCCAGCAGTGAAGCGCCCGGGACAGGAGGGATGAACACTGAAGCTTTCTTT
TRBV7-6,NA,TRBJ2-1,few,CASSLDVVQAIQQFF,TGTGCCAGCAGCTTAGATGTAGTTCAGGCTATCCAGCAGTTCTTC
TRBV30,TRBD2,TRBJ2-1,few,CAWSGTSGQFF,TGTGCCTGGAGTGGGACTAGCGGACAGTTCTTC
TRBV2,NA,TRBJ1-1,NA,CASRLETEAFF,TGTGCCAGCAGATTGGAGACTGAAGCTTTCTTT
TRBV30,NA,TRBJ1-1,few,CAWSLAARPVGEAFF,TGTGCCTGGAGTTTGGCAGCTCGGCCGGTTGGTGAAGCTTTCTTT
TRBV11-1,NA,TRBJ2-3,NA,CASSLERAQVRDTQYF,TGTGCCAGCAGCTTGGAGCGGGCCCAAGTTAGAGATACGCAGTATTTT
TRBV20-1,NA,TRBJ2-6,few,CSARKGGVLTF,TGCAGTGCTAGAAAGGGTGGGGTCCTGACTTTC
TRBV9,NA,TRBJ2-2,NA,CASSVGAGGDTGELFF,TGTGCCAGCAGCGTTGGCGCAGGCGGAGACACCGGGGAGCTGTTTTTT
TRBV30,TRBD2,TRBJ2-5,few,CAWSVTGGLETQYF,TGTGCCTGGAGTGTAACGGGAGGGCTGGAGACCCAGTACTTC
TRBV5-1,TRBD1,TRBJ2-1,NA,CASSSTGGGNEQFF,TGCGCCAGCAGCTCCACAGGGGGAGGCAATGAGCAGTTCTTC
TRBV5-1,NA,TRBJ2-3,few,CASSLGQSTDTQYF,TGCGCCAGCAGCTTGGGGCAATCAACAGATACGCAGTATTTT
TRBV18,NA,TRBJ2-1,NA,CASSPPNDNEQFF,TGTGCCAGCTCACCACCGAATGACAATGAGCAGTTCTTC
TRBV2,NA,TRBJ1-6,NA,CATTTHPTADSPLHF,TGTGCCACCACAACCCACCCGACGGCGGATTCACCCCTCCACTTT
TRBV2,NA,TRBJ1-1,NA,CASSAAGEAFF,TGTGCCAGCAGTGCCGCGGGTGAAGCTTTCTTT
TRBV9,TRBD2,TRBJ2-7,NA,CASSPGGRQPYYEQYF,TGTGCCAGCAGCCCGGGGGGGAGACAGCCTTACTACGAGCAGTACTTC
TRBV18,NA,TRBJ1-5,NA,CASSPNQQGWSNQPQHF,TGTGCCAGCTCACCAAACCAACAGGGTTGGAGCAATCAGCCCCAGCATTTT
TRBV30,NA,TRBJ1-1,few,CAWTVGGGDTEAFF,TGTGCCTGGACTGTCGGAGGGGGGGACACTGAAGCTTTCTTT
TRBV6-6,NA,TRBJ2-6,NA,CASTRSGDSGANVLTF,TGTGCCAGCACCCGATCTGGAGACTCTGGGGCCAACGTCCTGACTTTC
TRBV30,NA,TRBJ1-1,few,CAWRVGLNTEAFF,TGTGCCTGGAGGGTAGGGCTTAACACTGAAGCTTTCTTT